Following are 13 T cell receptor beta chains from one sample sequenced in a study of blood T cells in healthy people across ages. The second PCR ran about 6 to 12 cycles with a sample-barcoded 5' primer and J-beta primers. TCRdb re-called the 5' RACE reads with MiXCR, one entry per CDR3 protein. The table lists roughly 1,300,000 distinct CDR3 sequences, approximately 60% of them singletons. The sequencing sample was made of blood. Source of these receptors: a man aged 18 to 30 in good health.

The chain is built from TRBV20-1 and TRBJ2-7; D perhaps matches TRBD2 (6 bases). Per germline, CDR1 DFQATT and CDR2 SNEGSKA (reference sequence). CDR3 length: 17 amino acids. Trimming cost V 0 bases and J 1 base, with 19 bases left between them. CDR3 DNA: TGCAGTGCTAGAGATTATAGGGATGCGGGGACGTCCTACGAGCAGTACTTC. Residues: CSARDYRDAGTSYEQYF.

V usage is TRBV6-5 and J usage is TRBJ2-3, with 8 bases fitting TRBD2. CDR1 is MNHEY and CDR2 is SVGAGI in the germline V gene. This CDR3 comprises 15 residues. Germline trimming cut 1 base from V and 4 bases from J; bases unmatched to any gene: 4. CDR3 in amino acids: CASSYYGGGPDTQYF. Here the CDR3 DNA reads TGTGCCAGCAGTTACTATGGCGGGGGGCCAGATACGCAGTATTTT.

The chain is built from TRBV6-5 and TRBJ1-1; D ambiguous. The germline V and J ends were trimmed by 2 bases and 2 bases, with 6 bases remaining between them. The CDR3 extends over 13 amino acids. Germline V gene lookup returns CDR1 MNHEY and CDR2 SVGAGI. For the CDR3, the DNA is TGTGCCAGCAGTTACCTGCCAAACACTGAAGCTTTCTTT. Protein sequence: CASSYLPNTEAFF.

This chain uses TRBV4-1 with TRBJ2-5; 7 positions match TRBD2. Germline V gene sequence: CDR1 MGHRA, CDR2 YSYEKL. Germline trimming cut 4 bases from V and 4 bases from J; bases unmatched to any gene: 9. The CDR3 length is 15 residues. The DNA for the CDR3 is TGCGCCAGCAGCCGCGACCGGGGAGGGGTAGAGACCCAGTACTTC. Translation gives CASSRDRGGVETQYF.

The chain links TRBV28 to TRBJ1-6; D gene uncertain. Per germline, CDR1 MDHEN and CDR2 SYDVKM. V lost 2 bases and J 7 bases, leaving 9 bases between the germline ends. This CDR3 has 14 residues. In DNA, the CDR3 is TGTGCCAGCAGTTTAGGGTGGGGAAATTCACCCCTCCACTTT. This translates into CASSLGWGNSPLHF. Full variable domain (rest looked up from reference TRBV28 and TRBJ1-6): DVKVTQSSRYLVKRTGEKVFLECVQDMDHENMFWYRQDPGLGLRLIYFSYDVKMKEKGDIPEGYSVSREKKERFSLILESASTNQTSMYLCASSLGWGNSPLHFGNGTRLTVT.

V gene TRBV12-3 or TRBV12-4 combines with J gene TRBJ1-5; 9 bases match TRBD1. Trimming at V came to 8 bases and at J to 5 bases, leaving 10 bases not matched to a gene. The CDR3 has 15 amino acids. CDR3 residues: CASGTRDRADQPQHF. In DNA form, the CDR3 reads TGTGCCAGCGGTACACGGGACAGGGCGGATCAGCCCCAGCATTTT.

The chain recombines TRBV27 with TRBJ2-7, with D possibly matching TRBD2 (6 bases). The DNA end favors TRBJ2-5, so the J call may be wrong. Germline assignment: CDR1 MNHEY and CDR2 SMNVEV (reference sequence). The CDR3 extends over 17 amino acids. The CDR3 region is CASSLLGQTGVRETQYF. The CDR3 nucleotides read TGTGCCAGCAGTTTATTGGGGCAGACGGGAGTGCGAGAGACCCAGTACTTC.

V usage is TRBV29-1 and J usage is TRBJ1-2; a possible D gene is TRBD1 (6 bases). The V end was cut by 6 bases, the J end by 8 bases, with 16 bases between. Germline CDR1 and CDR2: SQVTM and ANQGSEA. The CDR3 is made up of 12 amino acids. CDR3 nucleotide sequence: TGCAGCGTGGAGGGGGTATATGTGGGCTACACCTTC. It yields the protein CSVEGVYVGYTF. Looking up the rest from reference TRBV29-1 and TRBJ1-2 gives the full variable domain: SAVISQKPSRDICQRGTSLTIQCQVDSQVTMMFWYRQQPGQSLTLIATANQGSEATYESGFVIDKFPISRPNLTFSTLTVSNMSPEDSSIYLCSVEGVYVGYTFGSGTRLTVV.

The chain recombines TRBV12-3 or TRBV12-4 with TRBJ2-5; no clear D. With 6 bases removed from V and 4 bases from J, the gap between germline ends came to 18 bases. This CDR3 contains 15 residues. The CDR3 is CASSLYTQERETQYF. DNA for the CDR3: TGTGCCAGCAGCCTCTATACCCAAGAGAGAGAGACCCAGTACTTC.

This clonotype was seen more than once but under ten times. V usage is TRBV20-1 and J usage is TRBJ2-1; TRBD1 aligns across 9 bases. Germline V gene sequence: CDR1 DFQATT, CDR2 SNEGSKA (reference sequence). This CDR3 has 15 amino acids. J lost 8 bases, V lost 5 bases, and 13 bases had no gene match. The chain's CDR3 is CSAGHPGQGLDEQFF. The CDR3 bases are TGCAGTGCTGGACATCCCGGACAGGGGTTGGATGAGCAGTTCTTC.

The V gene is TRBV6-5, the J gene TRBJ2-4; D possibly uses TRBD1 or TRBD2 (5 bases each). The end of the DNA aligns better with TRBJ2-7, so the J call may be wrong. There are 18 residues in the CDR3. CDR1 MNHEY and CDR2 SVGAGI come from the germline V gene. CDR3 loop: CASSYTGRLGRVYYEQYF. The CDR3 nucleotides are TGTGCCAGCAGTTACACGGGACGCCTCGGACGGGTTTACTACGAGCAGTACTTC.

The J gene is TRBJ2-5, the V gene TRBV7-9; D uncertain. The J call may be in error: the DNA end matches TRBJ2-7 better. The CDR3 loop spans 12 amino acids. Germline values: CDR1 SEHNR, CDR2 FQNEAQ (reference sequence). The CDR3 nucleotides read TGTGCCAGCGGGCAGGCAGATGGCGAGCAGTACTTC. Amino acids: CASGQADGEQYF.

The V call is TRBV6-2 or TRBV6-3, the J call TRBJ2-1; 7 positions match TRBD1. The V gene's germline CDR1 is MNHEY and CDR2 SVGEGT. Trimming cost V 0 bases and J 14 bases; bases outside gene matches: 4. The CDR3 totals 12 residues. DNA for the CDR3: TGTGCCAGCAGTTACTCGACAGGGCGGGAGTTCTTC. Amino acid sequence: CASSYSTGREFF.